The clone carrying this T cell receptor (beta chain) was observed a few times. These data are taken from a study of early T cells in non-severe SARS-CoV-2 infection. The ends were cut back, 0 bases at V and 1 base at J, with 12 bases in the middle. There are 17 residues in the CDR3. Germline V gene lookup returns CDR1 SGHVS and CDR2 FNYEAQ. In TCRdb, the 5' RACE reads were re-called with MiXCR into one record per CDR3 protein. The repertoire consists of over 55,000 distinct CDR3 sequences, with roughly 10% occurring once and the leading ten covering 8.6%. This chain joins TRBV7-6 and TRBJ2-2; a possible D gene is TRBD2 (6 bases). The sequence was obtained from an adult who was a healthcare worker with PCR-confirmed SARS-CoV-2 infection or an uninfected control (not recorded which). Material: whole blood. CDR3 coding DNA: TGTGCCAGCAGCTTAGCGGGGGGACCGAGGAACACCGGGGAGCTGTTTTTT. Amino acid sequence: CASSLAGGPRNTGELFF.